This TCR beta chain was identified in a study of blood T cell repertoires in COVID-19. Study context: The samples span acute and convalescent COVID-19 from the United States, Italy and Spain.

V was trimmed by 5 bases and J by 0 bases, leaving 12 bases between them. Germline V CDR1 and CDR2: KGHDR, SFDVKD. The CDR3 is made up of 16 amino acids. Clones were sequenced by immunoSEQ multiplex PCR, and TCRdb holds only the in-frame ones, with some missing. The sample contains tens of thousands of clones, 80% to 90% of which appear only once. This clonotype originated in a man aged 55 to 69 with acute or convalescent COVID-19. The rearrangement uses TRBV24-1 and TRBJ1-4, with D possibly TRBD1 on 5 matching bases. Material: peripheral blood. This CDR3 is CATSGAGRATNEKLFF. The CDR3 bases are TGTGCCACCAGTGGGGCCGGCAGGGCAACTAATGAAAAACTGTTTTTT.